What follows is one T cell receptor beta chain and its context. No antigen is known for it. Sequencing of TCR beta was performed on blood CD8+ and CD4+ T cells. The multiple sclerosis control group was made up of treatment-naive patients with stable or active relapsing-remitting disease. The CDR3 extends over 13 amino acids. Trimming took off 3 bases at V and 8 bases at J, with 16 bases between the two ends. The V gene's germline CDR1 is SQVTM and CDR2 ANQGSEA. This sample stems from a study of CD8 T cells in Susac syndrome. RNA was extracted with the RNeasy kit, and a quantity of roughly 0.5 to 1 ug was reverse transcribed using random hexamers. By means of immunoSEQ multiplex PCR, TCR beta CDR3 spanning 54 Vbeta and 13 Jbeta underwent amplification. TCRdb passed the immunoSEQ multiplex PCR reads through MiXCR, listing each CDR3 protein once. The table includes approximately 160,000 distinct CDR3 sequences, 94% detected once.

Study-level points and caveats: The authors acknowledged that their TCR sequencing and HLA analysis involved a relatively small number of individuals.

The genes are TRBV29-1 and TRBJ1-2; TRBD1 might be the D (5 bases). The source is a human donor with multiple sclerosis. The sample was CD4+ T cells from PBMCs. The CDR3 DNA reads TGCAGCGTTGACAGGGACCGATCTCGGGGCTACACCTTC. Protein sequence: CSVDRDRSRGYTF.